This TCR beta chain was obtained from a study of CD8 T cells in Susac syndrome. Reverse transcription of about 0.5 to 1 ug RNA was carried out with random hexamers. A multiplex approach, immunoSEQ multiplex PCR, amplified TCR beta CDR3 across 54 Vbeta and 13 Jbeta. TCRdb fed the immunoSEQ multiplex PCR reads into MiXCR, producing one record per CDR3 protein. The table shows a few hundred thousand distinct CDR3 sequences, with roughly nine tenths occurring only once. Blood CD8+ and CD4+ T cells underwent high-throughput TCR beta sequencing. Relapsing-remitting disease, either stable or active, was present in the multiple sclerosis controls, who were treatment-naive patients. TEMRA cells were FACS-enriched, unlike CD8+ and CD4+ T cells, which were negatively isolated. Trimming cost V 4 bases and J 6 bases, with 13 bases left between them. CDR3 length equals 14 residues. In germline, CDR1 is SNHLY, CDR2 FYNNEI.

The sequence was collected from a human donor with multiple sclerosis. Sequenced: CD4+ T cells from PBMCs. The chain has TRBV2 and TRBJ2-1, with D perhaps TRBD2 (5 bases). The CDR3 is CASSGRRLINEQFF. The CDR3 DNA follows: TGTGCCAGCAGTGGCAGGAGACTAATCAATGAGCAGTTCTTC.